This TCR beta chain was sequenced for a study of blood T cell repertoires in COVID-19. This clone was observed a handful of times. The table came from immunoSEQ multiplex PCR; TCRdb's copy has only in-frame clones and leaves some out. In the table there are roughly 160,000 clones, about 86% of which are singletons. The V segment lost 3 bases and the J segment 1 base; nucleotides outside the gene matches: 15. Germline V gives CDR1 DFQATT, CDR2 SNEGSKA (reference sequence). This CDR3 contains 18 residues. V gene TRBV20-1 combines with J gene TRBJ2-1, with 7 bases identical to TRBD1. The clonotype was recovered from a man between 65 and 79 years old with active or convalescent COVID-19. The sequencing input was peripheral blood. The CDR3 here is CSASTGTVKALSYNEQFF. The CDR3, as DNA: TGCAGTGCTAGTACCGGGACAGTGAAAGCGTTATCCTACAATGAGCAGTTCTTC.